This T cell receptor (beta chain) was identified during a study of Tregs in tolerant kidney transplant recipients. Method: immunoSEQ multiplex PCR; TCRdb's copy keeps in-frame clones and lacks some. Of about 69,000 clones listed, about 89% are singletons. Trimming cost V 2 bases and J 5 bases; bases outside gene matches: 4. CDR1 MNHNY and CDR2 SVGAGI come from the germline V gene (reference sequence). The CDR3 is made up of 15 amino acids. The receptor was isolated from a human donor who received a combined kidney and bone marrow transplant. The rearrangement links TRBV6-6 to TRBJ2-5; 11 positions agree with TRBD2. The source was CD4+ T cells from blood, collected before the transplant. CDR3 amino acids: CASSYVSGGGETQYF. The CDR3 DNA is TGTGCCAGCAGTTACGTTAGCGGGGGGGGCGAGACCCAGTACTTC.